The entry that follows covers one TCR beta chain sequence. The trim removed 5 bases at V and 4 bases at J, leaving 10 bases unmatched. Germline CDR1 and CDR2: MDHEN and SYDVKM. The CDR3 is made up of 15 amino acids. This record belongs to a study of blood T cell repertoires in COVID-19. Clones were sequenced by immunoSEQ multiplex PCR, and TCRdb holds only the in-frame ones, with some missing. Among roughly 410,000 clones listed, around 87% were seen once. V is TRBV28 and J is TRBJ2-5; 7 bases are a match to TRBD1. The material sequenced was peripheral blood. The clonotype originates from a woman aged 60 to 75 with COVID-19, enrolled during active disease. The CDR3 bases are TGTGCCAGCAGTCCTACAGGGGATTCACGAGAGACCCAGTACTTC. Translated: CASSPTGDSRETQYF.